This is a list of T cell receptor beta chains from one sample in a study of T-cell reconstitution after alpha-beta-depleted transplantation in children. TCRdb processed the PCR reads anew with MiXCR; each CDR3 protein has one entry. The profile covers about 980,000 distinct CDR3 sequences, with 25% to 30% appearing a single time and over 25% taken by the ten largest. The sample in question was PBMCs, mostly from graft donor cells, obtained 360 days after TCRalphabeta/CD19-depleted stem cell transplant. These receptors originate from a boy under two years old who had a stem cell transplant for SCID, so the T cells may come from the graft donor. CDR3s include the opening cysteine and the closing phenylalanine or tryptophan.

v_call: TRBV2
j_call: TRBJ2-7
cdr3_aa: CASSVQGAVRYEQYF

v_call: TRBV12-3/TRBV12-4
j_call: TRBJ2-7
cdr3_aa: CASSSYPAAYEQYF

v_call: TRBV28
j_call: TRBJ1-1
cdr3_aa: CASSLSGKGKDTEAFF

v_call: TRBV20-1
j_call: TRBJ1-1
cdr3_aa: CSARLGGNTEAFF

v_call: TRBV6-2/TRBV6-3
j_call: TRBJ2-4
cdr3_aa: CASREGDIQYF

v_call: TRBV24-1
j_call: TRBJ2-1
cdr3_aa: CATSDSPPGRNEQFF

v_call: TRBV20-1
j_call: TRBJ2-1
cdr3_aa: CSAEGVWTTEQFF

v_call: TRBV3-1
j_call: TRBJ2-2
cdr3_aa: CASSQDGTGELFF

v_call: TRBV12-3/TRBV12-4
j_call: TRBJ1-2
cdr3_aa: CASSLEGVYGYTF

v_call: TRBV7-2
j_call: TRBJ2-3
cdr3_aa: CASSSRGGITDTQYF

v_call: TRBV5-1
j_call: TRBJ2-5
cdr3_aa: CASSLARGGPSQETQYF

v_call: TRBV5-1
j_call: TRBJ2-3
cdr3_aa: CASSLMKGGTDTQYF

v_call: TRBV7-2
j_call: TRBJ2-3
cdr3_aa: CASSTRGQALTDTQYF

v_call: TRBV13
j_call: TRBJ2-6
cdr3_aa: CASSISGAGANVLTF

v_call: TRBV7-2
j_call: TRBJ2-1
cdr3_aa: CASSFAGTGNSEQFF